This T cell receptor (beta chain) was sequenced during a study of a mutant IDH1 vaccine in newly diagnosed glioma. General study points: Seemingly, top peripheral T cell clonotype changes bore no relation to pseudoprogression.

This clone showed up just once. Its cognate antigen is unknown. This table comes from immunoSEQ multiplex PCR, and its TCRdb copy is limited to in-frame clones, with some not included. Of tens of thousands of clones listed, roughly nine tenths were seen once; the top ten hold approximately 1.6%. The time point was: week 35, safety follow-up. In every dose of vaccine, 300 ug of mutant IDH1 20-mer peptide was given alongside topical imiquimod. Germline V gene sequence: CDR1 SGHRS, CDR2 YFSETQ. This CDR3 comprises 13 residues. Unmatched junction bases numbered 3, after V lost 5 bases and J lost 2 bases. V usage is TRBV5-1 and J usage is TRBJ1-2, with 7 bases lining up with TRBD1. This sequence originates from a man in his forties or fifties with glioma. The specimen comprised PBMCs, sampled from a glioma patient whose treatment included an IDH1 peptide vaccine. The CDR3 region is CASRRDSNYGYTF. The CDR3, as DNA: TGCGCCAGCAGACGGGACAGCAACTATGGCTACACCTTC.